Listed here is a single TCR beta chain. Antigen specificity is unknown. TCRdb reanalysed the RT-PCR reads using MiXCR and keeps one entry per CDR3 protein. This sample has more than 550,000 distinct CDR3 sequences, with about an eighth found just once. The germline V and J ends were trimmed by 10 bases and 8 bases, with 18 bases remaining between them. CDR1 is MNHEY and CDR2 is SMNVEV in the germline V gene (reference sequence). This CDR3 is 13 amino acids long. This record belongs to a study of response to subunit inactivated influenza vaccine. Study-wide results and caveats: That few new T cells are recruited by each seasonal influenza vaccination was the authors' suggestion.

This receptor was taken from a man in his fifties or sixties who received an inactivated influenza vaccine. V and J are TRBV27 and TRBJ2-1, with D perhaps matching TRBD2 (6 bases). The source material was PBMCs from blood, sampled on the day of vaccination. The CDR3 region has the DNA TGTGCCACGCGGGGACCGGCCTTTGATGAGCAGTTCTTC. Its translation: CATRGPAFDEQFF.